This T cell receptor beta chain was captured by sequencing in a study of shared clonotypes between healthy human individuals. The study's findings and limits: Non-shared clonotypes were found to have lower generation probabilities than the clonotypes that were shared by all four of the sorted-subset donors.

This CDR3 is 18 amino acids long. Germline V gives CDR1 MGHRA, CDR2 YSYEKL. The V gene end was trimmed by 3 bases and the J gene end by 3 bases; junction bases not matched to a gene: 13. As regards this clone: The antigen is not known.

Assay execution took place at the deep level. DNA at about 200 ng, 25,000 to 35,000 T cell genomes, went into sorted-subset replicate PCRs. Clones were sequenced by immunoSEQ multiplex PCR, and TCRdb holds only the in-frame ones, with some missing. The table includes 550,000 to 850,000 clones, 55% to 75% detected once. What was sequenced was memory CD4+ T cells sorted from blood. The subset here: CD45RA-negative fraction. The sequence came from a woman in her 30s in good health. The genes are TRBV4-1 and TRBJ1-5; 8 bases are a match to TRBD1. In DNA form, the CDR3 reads TGCGCCAGCAGCCAGACCCTGACAGGGGAGGTCCACAATCAGCCCCAGCATTTT. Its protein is CASSQTLTGEVHNQPQHF.